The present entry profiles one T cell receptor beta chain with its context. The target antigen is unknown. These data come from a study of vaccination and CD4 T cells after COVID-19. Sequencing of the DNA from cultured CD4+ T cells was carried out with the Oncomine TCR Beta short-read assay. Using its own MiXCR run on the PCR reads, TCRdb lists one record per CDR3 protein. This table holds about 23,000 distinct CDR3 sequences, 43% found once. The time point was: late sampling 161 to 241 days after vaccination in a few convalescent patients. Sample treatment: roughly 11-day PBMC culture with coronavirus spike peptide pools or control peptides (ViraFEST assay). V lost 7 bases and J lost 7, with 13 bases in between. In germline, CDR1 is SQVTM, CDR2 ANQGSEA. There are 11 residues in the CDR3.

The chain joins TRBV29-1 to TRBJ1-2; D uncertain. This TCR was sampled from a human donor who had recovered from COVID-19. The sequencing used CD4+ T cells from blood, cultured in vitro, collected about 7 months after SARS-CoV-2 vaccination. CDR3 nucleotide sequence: TGCAGCGCCCCGGACCTCGGTGGCTACACCTTC. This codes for CSAPDLGGYTF.